The 7 T cell receptor beta chains below were found in one sample sequenced in a study of blood T cell repertoires in COVID-19. The protocol was immunoSEQ multiplex PCR, while the TCRdb copy is restricted to in-frame clones and leaves out a portion. Of 250,000 to 350,000 clones detected, roughly 90% appear once; the ten largest clones hold around 13%. Input material: peripheral blood. Receptors originate from a woman aged 70-85 years with COVID-19, enrolled during active disease.

The V gene is TRBV19, the J gene TRBJ2-7, with 9 bases aligning to TRBD1. The CDR3 is 13 residues long. V lost 3 bases, J lost 3 bases, and 0 bases stayed unmatched. CDR1 and CDR2 from the germline V gene are LNHDA and SQIVND (reference sequence). The CDR3 sequence: CASSMTGGYEQYF. As DNA, the CDR3 is TGTGCCAGTAGTATGACAGGGGGCTACGAGCAGTACTTC.

The genes are TRBV5-1 and TRBJ1-2; TRBD1 matches 9 bases. Germline CDR1 is SGHRS and CDR2 is YFSETQ. The junction had 12 bases not matched to a gene; V was cut back by 0 bases and J by 6 bases. The length of the CDR3 is 17 residues. CDR3 in amino acids: CASSLDFVGTGKNGYTF. In DNA form, the CDR3 reads TGCGCCAGCAGCTTGGATTTTGTGGGGACAGGGAAGAATGGCTACACCTTC.

V is TRBV2 and J is TRBJ1-1, with D possibly TRBD1 on 5 matching bases. CDR3 length: 13 residues. Between the trimmed V and J ends, which lost 7 bases and 1 base, there was a span of 10 bases. In germline, CDR1 is SNHLY, CDR2 FYNNEI. CDR3 nucleotides: TGTGCCAGCACGCAGGGTACGAACACTGAAGCTTTCTTT. This codes for CASTQGTNTEAFF.

This clone ranks as medium-sized. V and J are TRBV2 and TRBJ2-1; tentatively, D is TRBD1 (5 bases). V was clipped by 3 bases and J by 9 bases, with 18 bases between them. This CDR3 has 15 amino acids. CDR1 and CDR2 (germline): SNHLY, FYNNEI. The CDR3 sequence is CASSDLAGSVGEQFF. The CDR3 nucleotides read TGTGCCAGCAGTGACTTGGCAGGGTCTGTAGGTGAGCAGTTCTTC.

The J gene is TRBJ1-4, the V gene TRBV6-2 or TRBV6-3; D is ambiguous. V lost 4 bases to trimming and J lost 8 bases, with 14 bases between them. Per germline, CDR1 MNHEY and CDR2 SVGEGT. This CDR3 region has 14 residues. The CDR3 DNA reads TGTGCCAGCAGTTCGCCGACCCACGGGGAAAAACTGTTTTTT. It encodes CASSSPTHGEKLFF.

The V and J genes are TRBV18 and TRBJ2-3, with 7 bases that match TRBD2. CDR3 length: 14 amino acids. The germline CDR1 and CDR2 sequences are KGHSH and LQKENI. With V trimmed by 3 bases and J by 2 bases, 2 bases remained unmatched. The CDR3 DNA reads TGTGCCAGCTCACCTGGACTAGTCACAGATACGCAGTATTTT. As protein: CASSPGLVTDTQYF.

The chain links TRBV29-1 to TRBJ2-7, with D perhaps matching TRBD2 (5 bases). Trimming took 2 bases from V and 11 from J, leaving 10 bases between them. Looked up from germline, CDR1 is SQVTM and CDR2 is ANQGSEA. The CDR3 extends over 10 amino acids. CDR3 in amino acids: CSVEMGEKYF. The CDR3 DNA sequence: TGCAGCGTTGAAATGGGAGAAAAGTACTTC.